These T cell receptor beta chains were read from a single sample in a study of T-cell memory formation after mild COVID-19. MiXCR, applied by TCRdb to the 5' RACE reads, yields one record per CDR3 protein. The sample carries 34,000 or so distinct CDR3 sequences, approximately 7.7% recorded once. The sample consisted of PBMCs or a T cell subset sorted from them (not recorded which). Receptors were obtained from a man between 18 and 35 years old who had mild COVID-19 (a few samples of this study predate the infection). Cell type and time point are not known. Each CDR3 is given with its conserved first and last residue. The D gene is left open where the match is weak. The size field is filled for only some rows; it gives once, few, many or a size class.

v_call	j_call	clone_size	d_call	cdr3_aa	cdr3_nt
TRBV5-1	TRBJ2-2	many	NA	CASSLRFVGPSNTGELFF	TGCGCCAGCAGCTTGCGCTTCGTCGGCCCCTCGAACACCGGGGAGCTGTTTTTT
TRBV7-9	TRBJ1-1	few	TRBD1	CASSLGQGLLAAFF	TGTGCCAGCAGCTTGGGACAGGGGCTCTTGGCAGCTTTCTTT
TRBV5-1	TRBJ1-5	many	TRBD1	CASREGTGENQPQHF	TGCGCCAGCAGAGAGGGGACAGGGGAAAATCAGCCCCAGCATTTT
TRBV6-5	TRBJ2-5	many	NA	CASSSRSYQETQYF	TGTGCCAGCAGTTCTCGGTCCTACCAAGAGACCCAGTACTTC
TRBV20-1	TRBJ1-1	many	TRBD1	CSAEDRANTEAFF	TGCAGTGCTGAGGACAGGGCGAACACTGAAGCTTTCTTT
TRBV28	TRBJ2-1	once	TRBD2	CASSLRSGDYNEQFF	TGTGCCAGCAGTTTACGCAGCGGGGACTACAATGAGCAGTTCTTC
TRBV7-3	TRBJ2-3	many	TRBD2	CASSQLAGISTDTQYF	TGTGCCAGCAGCCAACTAGCGGGGATTAGCACAGATACGCAGTATTTT
TRBV6-2/TRBV6-3	TRBJ1-2	many	NA	CASSYTGPYGYTF	TGTGCCAGCAGTTACACCGGACCCTATGGCTACACCTTC
TRBV5-1	TRBJ2-1	many	NA	CASSSYRYNEQFF	TGCGCCAGCAGCTCGTACAGATACAATGAGCAGTTCTTC
TRBV5-1	TRBJ2-5	many	NA	CASSPKALHQETQYF	TGCGCCAGCAGCCCTAAGGCCTTACACCAAGAGACCCAGTACTTC
TRBV30	TRBJ2-5	many	NA	CAWRGAAEETQYF	TGTGCCTGGAGAGGCGCAGCTGAAGAGACCCAGTACTTC
TRBV20-1	TRBJ1-1	many	NA	CSASPALPGGTEAFF	TGCAGTGCTAGTCCAGCCCTTCCGGGTGGCACTGAAGCTTTCTTT
TRBV4-3	TRBJ2-3	NA	TRBD2	CASSQDLPDEASGTTDTQYF	TGCGCCAGCAGCCAAGATCTGCCTGATGAGGCTAGCGGGACGACAGATACGCAGTATTTT
TRBV19	TRBJ2-3	few	TRBD1	CASSIVGGQGNTQYF	TGTGCCAGTAGTATAGTAGGGGGACAGGGGAATACGCAGTATTTT
TRBV29-1	TRBJ1-4	many	NA	CSACEPLGEKLFF	TGCAGCGCCTGCGAACCTTTGGGTGAAAAACTGTTTTTT
TRBV25-1	TRBJ2-2	many	TRBD1	CASSDRGHTGELFF	TGTGCCAGCAGTGACAGGGGGCACACCGGGGAGCTGTTTTTT
TRBV6-2/TRBV6-3	TRBJ2-2	many	NA	CASSYLTDTGELFF	TGTGCCAGCAGTTACCTTACAGACACCGGGGAGCTGTTTTTT
TRBV5-1	TRBJ1-2	NA	NA	CASSVSAVRYGYTF	TGCGCCAGCAGTGTATCAGCGGTTCGCTATGGCTACACCTTC
TRBV7-2	TRBJ1-1	NA	NA	CASSQEGVGTEAFF	TGTGCCAGCAGCCAGGAGGGGGTTGGCACTGAAGCTTTCTTT
TRBV7-2	TRBJ2-2	many	TRBD2	CASSIYGGTNTGELFF	TGTGCCAGCAGCATCTACGGGGGGACGAACACCGGGGAGCTGTTTTTT
TRBV11-2	TRBJ1-2	many	NA	CASSLGAINYGYTF	TGTGCCAGCAGCTTAGGGGCGATAAACTATGGCTACACCTTC
TRBV6-1	TRBJ1-2	many	NA	CASRLITAVYGYTF	TGTGCCAGCCGCCTCATTACAGCAGTCTATGGCTACACCTTC
TRBV20-1	TRBJ2-3	few	TRBD2	CSARAPPGTSGGAGPDTQYF	TGCAGTGCTAGAGCCCCCCCCGGGACTAGCGGGGGGGCCGGGCCAGATACGCAGTATTTT
TRBV9	TRBJ2-1	NA	TRBD1	CASSVGQGAYEQFF	TGTGCCAGCAGCGTAGGACAGGGGGCTTATGAGCAGTTCTTC
TRBV7-2	TRBJ2-3	many	TRBD2	CASSLGAGGTDTQYF	TGTGCCAGCAGCTTAGGTGCGGGGGGGACAGATACGCAGTATTTT
TRBV6-2/TRBV6-3	TRBJ1-5	NA	TRBD1	CASSLWDRVNQPQHF	TGTGCCAGCAGCCTCTGGGACAGGGTCAATCAGCCCCAGCATTTT
TRBV6-2/TRBV6-3	TRBJ1-6	NA	TRBD1	CASRGTGYGFRNSPLHF	TGTGCCAGCAGGGGGACAGGGTACGGGTTCCGAAATTCACCCCTCCACTTT
TRBV6-5	TRBJ1-2	many	TRBD1	CASSRTGLASGYTF	TGTGCCAGCAGTCGGACAGGTCTGGCCTCTGGCTACACCTTC
TRBV7-7	TRBJ2-5	many	TRBD1	CASSPGQGGQETQYF	TGTGCTAGCAGCCCCGGACAGGGGGGCCAAGAGACCCAGTACTTC
TRBV4-1	TRBJ1-1	many	NA	CASSQGIANTEAFF	TGCGCCAGCAGCCAAGGAATAGCGAACACTGAAGCTTTCTTT
TRBV28	TRBJ2-1	NA	NA	CASMVSSNEQFF	TGTGCCAGCATGGTCTCCTCCAATGAGCAGTTCTTC
TRBV5-6	TRBJ2-7	many	TRBD2	CASSPGGPYEQYF	TGTGCCAGCAGCCCGGGGGGGCCCTATGAGCAGTACTTC
TRBV20-1	TRBJ1-2	NA	NA	CSAAQNYGYTF	TGCAGTGCTGCCCAAAACTATGGCTACACCTTC
TRBV12-3/TRBV12-4	TRBJ2-5	NA	NA	CASSLWSGEYQETQYF	TGTGCCAGCAGTTTATGGTCCGGGGAGTACCAAGAGACCCAGTACTTC
TRBV5-1	TRBJ1-1	NA	NA	CASSLGPEAGPAFF	TGCGCCAGCAGCTTGGGGCCCGAGGCGGGGCCGGCTTTCTTT
TRBV7-9	TRBJ2-5	many	NA	CASSLRGSIGETQYF	TGTGCCAGCAGCTTACGCGGTAGCATCGGAGAGACCCAGTACTTC
TRBV7-2	TRBJ1-5	many	TRBD1	CASSFRQGGQPQHF	TGTGCCAGCAGCTTTAGACAGGGGGGTCAGCCCCAGCATTTT
TRBV24-1	TRBJ2-1	NA	TRBD2	CATSDNSGGAYNEQFF	TGTGCCACCAGTGACAATAGCGGGGGCGCCTACAATGAGCAGTTCTTC
TRBV7-9	TRBJ2-1	many	NA	CASSLSGQPREQFF	TGTGCCAGCAGCTTATCGGGACAACCTAGGGAGCAGTTCTTC
TRBV10-3	TRBJ1-2	many	NA	CAIRRHNYGYTF	TGTGCCATCAGAAGACATAACTATGGCTACACCTTC
TRBV24-1	TRBJ2-1	many	NA	CATSDSGTDHNEQFF	TGTGCCACCAGTGATTCCGGGACCGATCACAATGAGCAGTTCTTC
TRBV7-9	TRBJ2-3	many	TRBD2	CASSLRRGGRADTQYF	TGTGCCAGCAGCTTAAGACGGGGGGGCCGGGCAGATACGCAGTATTTT
TRBV3-1	TRBJ2-7	NA	TRBD2	CASSQDGGLEYF	TGTGCCAGCAGCCAAGATGGTGGACTAGAATACTTC
TRBV20-1	TRBJ1-5	many	TRBD1	CSAPRTGGNRDQPQHF	TGCAGTGCTCCTCGGACAGGGGGCAATCGGGATCAGCCCCAGCATTTT
TRBV7-9	TRBJ2-1	many	NA	CASSLVASNHNEQFF	TGTGCCAGCAGCTTAGTGGCTAGCAACCACAATGAGCAGTTCTTC
TRBV9	TRBJ2-3	many	NA	CASSIRWGLTDTQYF	TGTGCCAGCAGCATACGGTGGGGACTCACAGATACGCAGTATTTT
TRBV5-1	TRBJ2-2	many	TRBD1	CASSPRTGNTGELFF	TGCGCCAGCAGCCCTCGGACAGGGAACACCGGGGAGCTGTTTTTT
TRBV10-3	TRBJ2-6	many	NA	CAISESSSGANVLTF	TGTGCCATCAGTGAGTCCAGCTCTGGGGCCAACGTCCTGACTTTC
TRBV9	TRBJ1-2	few	NA	CASSVDDLNYGYTF	TGTGCCAGCAGCGTCGATGACTTAAACTATGGCTACACCTTC